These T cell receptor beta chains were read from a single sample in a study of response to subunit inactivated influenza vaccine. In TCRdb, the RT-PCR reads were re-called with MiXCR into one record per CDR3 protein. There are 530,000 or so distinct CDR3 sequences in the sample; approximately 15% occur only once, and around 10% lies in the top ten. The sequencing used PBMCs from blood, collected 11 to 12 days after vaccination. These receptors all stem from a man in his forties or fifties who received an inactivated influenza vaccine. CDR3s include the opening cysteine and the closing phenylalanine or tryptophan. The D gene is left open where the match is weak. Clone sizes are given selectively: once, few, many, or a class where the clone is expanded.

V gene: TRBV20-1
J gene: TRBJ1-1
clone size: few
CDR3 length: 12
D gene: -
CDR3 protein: CSARRRNTEAFF
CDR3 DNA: TGCAGTGCTCGGAGAAGGAACACTGAAGCTTTCTTT

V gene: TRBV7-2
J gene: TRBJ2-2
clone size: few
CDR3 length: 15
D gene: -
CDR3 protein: CASSPPPRGTGELFF
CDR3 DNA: TGTGCCAGCAGCCCACCTCCCCGGGGCACCGGGGAGCTGTTTTTT

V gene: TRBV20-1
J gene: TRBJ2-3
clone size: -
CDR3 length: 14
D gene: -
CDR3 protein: CSAKLVLATDTQYF
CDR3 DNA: TGCAGTGCTAAGTTAGTTTTGGCCACAGATACGCAGTATTTT

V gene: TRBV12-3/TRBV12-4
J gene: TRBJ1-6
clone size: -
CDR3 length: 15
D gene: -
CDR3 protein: CASSPQSSYNSPLHF
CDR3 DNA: TGTGCCAGCAGTCCTCAGAGCTCCTATAATTCACCCCTCCACTTT

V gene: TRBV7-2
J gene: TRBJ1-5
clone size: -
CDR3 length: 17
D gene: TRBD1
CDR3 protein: CASSLKGGGYSNQPQHF
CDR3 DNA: TGTGCCAGCAGCTTAAAAGGGGGCGGATATAGCAATCAGCCCCAGCATTTT

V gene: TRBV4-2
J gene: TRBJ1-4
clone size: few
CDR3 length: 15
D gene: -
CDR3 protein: CASSLTGGKSEKLFF
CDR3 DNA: TGTGCCAGCAGCCTTACGGGAGGGAAGAGTGAAAAACTGTTTTTT

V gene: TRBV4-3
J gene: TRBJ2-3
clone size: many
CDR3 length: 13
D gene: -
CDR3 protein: CASSQLGGTRQYF
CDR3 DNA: TGCGCCAGCAGCCAACTTGGTGGGACTCGGCAGTATTTT

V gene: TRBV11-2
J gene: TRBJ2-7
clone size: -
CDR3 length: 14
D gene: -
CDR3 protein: CASSSAGQSYEQYF
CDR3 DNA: TGTGCCAGCAGCTCCGCAGGGCAAAGCTACGAGCAGTACTTC

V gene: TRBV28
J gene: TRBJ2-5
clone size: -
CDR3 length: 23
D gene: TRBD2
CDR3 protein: CASSLLYGTSGRMGTPYQETQYF
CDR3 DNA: TGTGCCAGCAGTTTATTGTATGGGACTAGCGGGAGAATGGGCACTCCGTACCAAGAGACCCAGTACTTC

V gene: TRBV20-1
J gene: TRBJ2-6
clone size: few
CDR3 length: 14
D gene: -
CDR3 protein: CSARLSSGANVLTF
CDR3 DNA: TGCAGTGCCAGACTGAGCTCTGGGGCCAACGTCCTGACTTTC

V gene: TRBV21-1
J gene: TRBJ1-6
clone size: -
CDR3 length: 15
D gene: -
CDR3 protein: CASSKFRLRNSPLHF
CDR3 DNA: TGTGCCAGCAGCAAATTTAGGTTGAGGAATTCACCCCTCCACTTT

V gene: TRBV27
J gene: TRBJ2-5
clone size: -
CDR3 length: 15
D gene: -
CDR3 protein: CASTATYRAGKTQYF
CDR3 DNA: TGTGCCAGCACCGCCACTTACAGGGCAGGAAAGACCCAGTACTTC

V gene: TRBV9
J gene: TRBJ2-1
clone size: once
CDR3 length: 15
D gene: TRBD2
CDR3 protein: CASSVGGGRVNEQFF
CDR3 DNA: TGTGCCAGCAGCGTAGGCGGCGGGAGGGTGAATGAGCAGTTCTTC

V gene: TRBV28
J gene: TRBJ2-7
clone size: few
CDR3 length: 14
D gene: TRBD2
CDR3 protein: CASRGTSGSGEQYF
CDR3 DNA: TGTGCCAGCAGGGGGACTAGCGGGAGCGGAGAGCAGTACTTC

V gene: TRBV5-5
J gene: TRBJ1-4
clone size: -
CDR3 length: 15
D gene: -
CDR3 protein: CASSATGDGKEKLFF
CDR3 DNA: TGTGCCAGCAGCGCTACGGGGGATGGGAAGGAAAAACTGTTTTTT

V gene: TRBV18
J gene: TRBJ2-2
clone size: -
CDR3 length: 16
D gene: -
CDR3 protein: CASSRTSLANTGELFF
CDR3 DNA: TGTGCCAGCTCCCGCACCTCACTAGCGAACACCGGGGAGCTGTTTTTT

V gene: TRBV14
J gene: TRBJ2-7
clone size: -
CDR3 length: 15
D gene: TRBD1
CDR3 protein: CASSQDRGGPNEQYF
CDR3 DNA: TGTGCCAGCAGCCAAGATCGAGGGGGCCCCAACGAGCAGTACTTC

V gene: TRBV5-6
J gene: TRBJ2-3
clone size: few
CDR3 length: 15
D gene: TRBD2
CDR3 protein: CASRLGRESTDTQYF
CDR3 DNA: TGTGCCAGCAGGTTGGGGCGGGAGAGCACAGATACGCAGTATTTT

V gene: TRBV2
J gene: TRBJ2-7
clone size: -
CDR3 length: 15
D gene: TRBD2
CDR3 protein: CASSPRTSGVLEQYF
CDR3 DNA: TGTGCCAGCAGTCCTAGAACTAGCGGGGTCCTCGAGCAGTACTTC

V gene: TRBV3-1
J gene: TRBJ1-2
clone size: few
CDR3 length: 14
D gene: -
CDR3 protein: CASSPRQESGGYTF
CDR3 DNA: TGTGCCAGCAGCCCCCGACAGGAGTCGGGGGGCTACACCTTC

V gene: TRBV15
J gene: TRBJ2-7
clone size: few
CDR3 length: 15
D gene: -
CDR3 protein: CATSRGGQGLGEQYF
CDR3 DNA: TGTGCCACCAGCAGAGGAGGGCAGGGGCTTGGCGAGCAGTACTTC

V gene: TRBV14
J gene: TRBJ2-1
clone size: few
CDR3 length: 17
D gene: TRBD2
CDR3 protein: CASSQGWTSGGYNEQFF
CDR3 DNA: TGTGCCAGCAGCCAAGGTTGGACTAGCGGGGGCTACAATGAGCAGTTCTTC

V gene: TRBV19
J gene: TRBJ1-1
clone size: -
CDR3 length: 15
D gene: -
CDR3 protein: CASSPTPGTYTEAFF
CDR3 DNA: TGTGCCAGTAGTCCAACCCCAGGGACTTACACTGAAGCTTTCTTT

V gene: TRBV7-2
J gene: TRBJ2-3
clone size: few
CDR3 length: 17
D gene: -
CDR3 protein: CASSLAGGPTSTDTQYF
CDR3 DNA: TGTGCCAGCAGCTTAGCCGGGGGGCCTACTAGCACAGATACGCAGTATTTT

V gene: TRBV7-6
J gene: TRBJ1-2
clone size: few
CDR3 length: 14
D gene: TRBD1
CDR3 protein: CASSLPGGAGGYTF
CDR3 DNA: TGTGCCAGCAGTCTACCAGGGGGCGCGGGTGGCTACACCTTC

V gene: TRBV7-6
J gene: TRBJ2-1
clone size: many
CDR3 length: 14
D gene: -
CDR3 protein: CASSLARPSNEQFF
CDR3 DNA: TGTGCCAGCAGCTTAGCCCGCCCTAGCAATGAGCAGTTCTTC

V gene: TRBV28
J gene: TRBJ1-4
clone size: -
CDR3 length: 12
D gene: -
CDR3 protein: CASRVGGEKLFF
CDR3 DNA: TGTGCCTCCCGGGTGGGGGGTGAAAAACTGTTTTTT

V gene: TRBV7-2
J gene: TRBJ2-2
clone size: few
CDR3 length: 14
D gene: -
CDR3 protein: CASSRDLDTGELFF
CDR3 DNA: TGTGCCAGCAGCAGGGACTTAGACACCGGGGAGCTGTTTTTT

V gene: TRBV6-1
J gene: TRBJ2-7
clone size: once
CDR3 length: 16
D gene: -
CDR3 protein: CASSPRSTGEGYEQYF
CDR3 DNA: TGTGCCAGCAGTCCCCGCAGCACAGGGGAGGGCTACGAGCAGTACTTC

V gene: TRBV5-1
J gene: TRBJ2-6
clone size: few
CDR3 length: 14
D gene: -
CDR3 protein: CASSETGGANVLTF
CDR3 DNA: TGCGCCAGCAGCGAGACTGGTGGGGCCAACGTCCTGACTTTC

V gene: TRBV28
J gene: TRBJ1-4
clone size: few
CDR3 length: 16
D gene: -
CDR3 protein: CASSSGQSSSNEKLFF
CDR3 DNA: TGTGCCAGCAGTAGCGGACAGTCGAGCAGTAATGAAAAACTGTTTTTT

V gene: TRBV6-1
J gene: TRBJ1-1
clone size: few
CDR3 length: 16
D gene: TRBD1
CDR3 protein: CASSQARTGGGTEAFF
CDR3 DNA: TGTGCCAGCAGTCAAGCCCGGACAGGGGGAGGGACTGAAGCTTTCTTT

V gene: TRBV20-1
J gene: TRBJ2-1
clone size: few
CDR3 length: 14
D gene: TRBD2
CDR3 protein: CSATGTSVYNEQFF
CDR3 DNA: TGCAGTGCAACCGGGACTAGCGTTTACAATGAGCAGTTCTTC

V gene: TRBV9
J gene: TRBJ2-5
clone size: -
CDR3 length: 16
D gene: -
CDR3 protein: CASSVVGGAAGETQYF
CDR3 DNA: TGTGCCAGCAGCGTAGTAGGGGGGGCTGCGGGAGAGACCCAGTACTTC

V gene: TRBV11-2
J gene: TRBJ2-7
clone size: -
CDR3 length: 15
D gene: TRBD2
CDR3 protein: CASSSLAGRPQEQYF
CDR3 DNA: TGTGCCAGCAGCTCGCTAGCGGGCCGCCCCCAAGAGCAGTACTTC

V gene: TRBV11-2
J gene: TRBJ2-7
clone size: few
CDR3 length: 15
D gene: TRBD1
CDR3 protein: CASSSPRQGPYEQYF
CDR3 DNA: TGTGCCAGCAGCTCTCCCCGACAGGGTCCTTACGAGCAGTACTTC

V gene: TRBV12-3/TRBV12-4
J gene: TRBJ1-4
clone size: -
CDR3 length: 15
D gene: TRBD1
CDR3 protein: CASSLRGQTPLGLFF
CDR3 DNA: TGTGCCAGCAGTTTAAGGGGACAGACCCCGTTGGGACTGTTTTTT

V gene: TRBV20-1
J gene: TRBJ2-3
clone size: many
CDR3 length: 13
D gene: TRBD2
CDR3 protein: CSANGGITDTQYF
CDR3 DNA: TGCAGTGCAAACGGGGGGATCACAGATACGCAGTATTTT

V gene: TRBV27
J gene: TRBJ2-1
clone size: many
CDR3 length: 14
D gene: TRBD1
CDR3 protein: CASSRDRGYNEQFF
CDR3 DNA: TGTGCCAGCAGTCGGGACAGGGGCTACAATGAGCAGTTCTTC

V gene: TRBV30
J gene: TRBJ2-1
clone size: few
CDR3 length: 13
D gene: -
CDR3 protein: CAWNGDSYNEQFF
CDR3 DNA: TGTGCCTGGAACGGAGACTCCTACAATGAGCAGTTCTTC

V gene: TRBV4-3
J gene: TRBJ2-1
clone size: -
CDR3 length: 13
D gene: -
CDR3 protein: CASSGQRYNEQFF
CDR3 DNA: TGCGCCAGCAGCGGACAACGCTACAATGAGCAGTTCTTC